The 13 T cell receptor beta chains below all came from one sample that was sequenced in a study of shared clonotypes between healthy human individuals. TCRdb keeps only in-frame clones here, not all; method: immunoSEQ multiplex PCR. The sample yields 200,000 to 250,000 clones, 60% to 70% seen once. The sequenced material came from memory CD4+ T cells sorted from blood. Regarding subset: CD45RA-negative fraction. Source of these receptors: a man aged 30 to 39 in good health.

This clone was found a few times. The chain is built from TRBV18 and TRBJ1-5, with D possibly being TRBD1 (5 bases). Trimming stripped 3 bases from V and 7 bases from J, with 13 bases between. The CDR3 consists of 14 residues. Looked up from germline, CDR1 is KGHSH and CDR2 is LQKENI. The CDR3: CASSPGPFPQPQHF. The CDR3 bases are TGTGCCAGCTCACCGGGGCCTTTTCCCCAGCCCCAGCATTTT.

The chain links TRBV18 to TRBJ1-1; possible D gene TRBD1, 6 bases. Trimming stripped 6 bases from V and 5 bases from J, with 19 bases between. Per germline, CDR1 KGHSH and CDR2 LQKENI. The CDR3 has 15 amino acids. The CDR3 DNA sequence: TGTGCCAGCTCTCCCTGGGGGGCGCAGGTAACTGAAGCTTTCTTT. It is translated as CASSPWGAQVTEAFF.

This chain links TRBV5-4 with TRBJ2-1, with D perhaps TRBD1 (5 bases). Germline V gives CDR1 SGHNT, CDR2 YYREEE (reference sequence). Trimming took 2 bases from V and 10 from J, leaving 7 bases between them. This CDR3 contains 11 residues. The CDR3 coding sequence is TGTGCCAGCAGCTTAAGGGGAGAGCAGTTCTTC. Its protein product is CASSLRGEQFF. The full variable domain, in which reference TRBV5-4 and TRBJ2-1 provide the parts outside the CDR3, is ETGVTQSPTHLIKTRGQQVTLRCSSQSGHNTVSWYQQALGQGPQFIFQYYREEENGRGNFPPRFSGLQFPNYSSELNVNALELDDSALYLCASSLRGEQFFGPGTRLTVL.

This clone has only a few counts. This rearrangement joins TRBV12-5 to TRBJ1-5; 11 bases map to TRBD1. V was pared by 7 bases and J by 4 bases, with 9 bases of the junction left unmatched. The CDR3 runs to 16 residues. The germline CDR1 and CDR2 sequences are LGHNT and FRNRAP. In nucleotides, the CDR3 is TGTGCTAGTGCCGCTGGGACAGGGGGGAGAAATCAGCCCCAGCATTTT. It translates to CASAAGTGGRNQPQHF.

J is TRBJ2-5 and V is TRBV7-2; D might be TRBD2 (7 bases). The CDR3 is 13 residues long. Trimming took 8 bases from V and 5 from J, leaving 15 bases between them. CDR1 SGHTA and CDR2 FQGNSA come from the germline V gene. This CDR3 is CASAGGAFETQYF. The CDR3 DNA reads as TGTGCCAGCGCTGGGGGGGCCTTCGAGACCCAGTACTTC.

The DNA of the CDR3 is TGTGCCAGCAGTGGGGGGCCAGGGGATCGGACTGAAGCTTTCTTT. As protein: CASSGGPGDRTEAFF. The chain uses TRBV28 and TRBJ1-1; perhaps TRBD1 as D (6 bases). V was pared by 5 bases and J by 5 bases, with 18 bases between. CDR3 size: 15 residues. Germline CDR1 MDHEN, CDR2 SYDVKM. The complete variable domain, with remaining parts taken from reference TRBV28 and TRBJ1-1, reads DVKVTQSSRYLVKRTGEKVFLECVQDMDHENMFWYRQDPGLGLRLIYFSYDVKMKEKGDIPEGYSVSREKKERFSLILESASTNQTSMYLCASSGGPGDRTEAFFGQGTRLTVV.

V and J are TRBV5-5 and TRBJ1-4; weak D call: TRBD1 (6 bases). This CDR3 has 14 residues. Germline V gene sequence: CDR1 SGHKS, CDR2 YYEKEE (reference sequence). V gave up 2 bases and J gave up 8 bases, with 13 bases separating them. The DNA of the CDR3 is TGTGCCAGCAGCTTAACAGGGACGGACGAAAAACTGTTTTTT. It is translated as CASSLTGTDEKLFF.

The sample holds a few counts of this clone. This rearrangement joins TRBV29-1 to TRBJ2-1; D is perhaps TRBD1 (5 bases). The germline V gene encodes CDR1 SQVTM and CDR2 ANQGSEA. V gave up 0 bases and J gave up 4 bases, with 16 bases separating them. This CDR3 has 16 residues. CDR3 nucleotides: TGCAGCGTTGAAGAGGGGCACAGTAAGGTTTACAATGAGCAGTTCTTC. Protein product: CSVEEGHSKVYNEQFF.

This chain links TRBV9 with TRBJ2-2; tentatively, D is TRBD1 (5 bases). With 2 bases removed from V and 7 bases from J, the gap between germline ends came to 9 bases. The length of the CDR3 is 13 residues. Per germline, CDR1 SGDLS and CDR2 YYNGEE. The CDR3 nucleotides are TGTGCCAGCAGCGTCAGTCAGGGCGGGGAGCTGTTTTTT. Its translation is CASSVSQGGELFF.

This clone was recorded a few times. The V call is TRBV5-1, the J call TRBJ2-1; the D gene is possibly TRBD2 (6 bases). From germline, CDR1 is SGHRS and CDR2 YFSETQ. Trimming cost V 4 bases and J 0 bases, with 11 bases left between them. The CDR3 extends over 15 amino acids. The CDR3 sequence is CASSPGTGSYNEQFF. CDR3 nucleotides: TGCGCCAGCAGCCCCGGGACTGGCTCCTACAATGAGCAGTTCTTC. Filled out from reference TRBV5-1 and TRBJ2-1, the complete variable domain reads KAGVTQTPRYLIKTRGQQVTLSCSPISGHRSVSWYQQTPGQGLQFLFEYFSETQRNKGNFPGRFSGRQFSNSRSEMNVSTLELGDSALYLCASSPGTGSYNEQFFGPGTRLTVL.

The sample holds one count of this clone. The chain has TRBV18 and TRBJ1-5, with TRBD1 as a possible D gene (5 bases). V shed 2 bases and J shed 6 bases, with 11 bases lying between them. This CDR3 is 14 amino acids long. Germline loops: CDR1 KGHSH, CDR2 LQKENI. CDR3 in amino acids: CASSPAGGGQPQHF. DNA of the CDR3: TGTGCCAGCTCACCAGCGGGGGGGGGTCAGCCCCAGCATTTT.

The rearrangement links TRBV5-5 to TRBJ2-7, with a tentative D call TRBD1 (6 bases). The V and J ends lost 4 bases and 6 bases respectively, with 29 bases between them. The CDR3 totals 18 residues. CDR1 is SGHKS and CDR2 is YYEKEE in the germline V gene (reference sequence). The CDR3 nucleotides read TGTGCCAGCAGCCCCCTTGACCCCCTCGGGACAACCCCTGGCGAGCAGTACTTC. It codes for CASSPLDPLGTTPGEQYF.

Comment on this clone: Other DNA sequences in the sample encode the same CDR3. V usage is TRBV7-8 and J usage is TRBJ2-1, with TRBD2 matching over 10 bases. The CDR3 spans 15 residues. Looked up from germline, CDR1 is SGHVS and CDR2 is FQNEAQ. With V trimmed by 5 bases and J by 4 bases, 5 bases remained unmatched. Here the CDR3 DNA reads TGTGCCAGCAGCCCTGGACTAGCGGATTACAATGAGCAGTTCTTC. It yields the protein CASSPGLADYNEQFF.